This is a list of T cell receptor beta chains from one sample in a study of cytomegalovirus exposure and HLA in healthy donors. This table comes from immunoSEQ multiplex PCR, and its TCRdb copy is limited to in-frame clones, with some not included. The sample yields approximately 100,000 clones, around 64% seen once. Sequenced material: PBMCs. Receptor source: a man between 60 and 75 years old in good health and CMV-seronegative. CDR3s include the opening cysteine and the closing phenylalanine or tryptophan. A D gene is named only where the DNA matches it firmly. For some rows the clone size is stated as once, few or many, or as a class when expanded; others skip it.

abundance	v_gene	d_gene	j_gene	CDR3nt	CDR3aa
NA	TRBV7-2	NA	TRBJ1-1	TGTGCCAGCAGCTTTCAAAGGGAGGCTGAAGCTTTCTTT	CASSFQREAEAFF
NA	TRBV30	NA	TRBJ1-5	TGTGCCTGGAGTGTCCGGGGGAGTCAGCCCCAGCATTTT	CAWSVRGSQPQHF
NA	TRBV2	TRBD2	TRBJ2-1	TGTGCCAGCAATGGGGCGGGGGGGCCTTATGAGCAGTTCTTC	CASNGAGGPYEQFF
NA	TRBV5-1	TRBD1	TRBJ2-1	TGCGCCAGCAGCTTGGAAGGACAGGGGGCCTACAATGAGCAGTTCTTC	CASSLEGQGAYNEQFF
NA	TRBV5-1	TRBD1	TRBJ2-1	TGCGCCAGCAGCAAAGGGACAGGGGCGAACTCCTACAATGAGCAGTTCTTC	CASSKGTGANSYNEQFF
NA	TRBV6-6	NA	TRBJ2-2	TGTGCCAGCAGCCCAGGGGGGCGGGACGGGGAGCTGTTTTTT	CASSPGGRDGELFF
NA	TRBV30	NA	TRBJ1-1	TGTGCCTGGATTTTAGTGAACACTGAAGCTTTCTTT	CAWILVNTEAFF
few	TRBV7-2	NA	TRBJ1-5	TGTGCCAGCAGCTTGAGGAGGTCTAGCAATCAGCCCCAGCATTTT	CASSLRRSSNQPQHF
NA	TRBV7-9	NA	TRBJ2-5	TGTGCCAGCAGCTTAGTCTTAGGGGACCAAGAGACCCAGTACTTC	CASSLVLGDQETQYF
NA	TRBV13	NA	TRBJ2-7	TGTGCCAGCAGCTTAGTATCAGGGAACTACGAGCAGTACTTC	CASSLVSGNYEQYF
NA	TRBV25-1	NA	TRBJ1-1	TGTGCCAGCAACCAATGGGGGGGGCGAACTGAAGCTTTCTTT	CASNQWGGRTEAFF
few	TRBV27	TRBD1	TRBJ1-5	TGTGCCAGCAGACCACAGGGGGCCCGGAGGCAGCCCCAGCATTTT	CASRPQGARRQPQHF
NA	TRBV5-1	TRBD1	TRBJ1-4	TGCGCCAGCAGCTTTTCCGCAAGGGGGCCCGCAACTAATGAAAAACTGTTTTTT	CASSFSARGPATNEKLFF
NA	TRBV6-6	TRBD1	TRBJ2-7	TGTGCCAGCAGTTACCCGGGACAGGGCACCTACGAGCAGTACTTC	CASSYPGQGTYEQYF
once	TRBV6-6	NA	TRBJ2-7	TGTGCCAGCAGTCCGGAAGCGGCCGTCCTGGAGCAGTACTTC	CASSPEAAVLEQYF
NA	TRBV5-1	TRBD2	TRBJ2-1	TGCGCCAGCAGCCCATGGACTAGCGGATACAATGAGCAGTTCTTC	CASSPWTSGYNEQFF
NA	TRBV5-1	NA	TRBJ1-4	TGCGCCAGCAGAGGACAGCTTAATGAAAAACTGTTTTTT	CASRGQLNEKLFF
NA	TRBV29-1	NA	TRBJ2-1	TGCAGCGTAAGACCCTGGCGGACGGACTTGGATGAGCAGTTCTTC	CSVRPWRTDLDEQFF
NA	TRBV7-9	TRBD1	TRBJ2-7	TGTGCCAGCAGCAAATGGGACAGCGACTACGAGCAGTACTTC	CASSKWDSDYEQYF
once	TRBV28	TRBD1	TRBJ1-6	TGTGCCAGCAGTTTACAGGGGGCCTATAATTCACCCCTCCACTTT	CASSLQGAYNSPLHF
NA	TRBV10-1	TRBD2	TRBJ2-2	TGCGCCAGCAGTGAGCTCGCCGGGAGGGGGGACACCGGGGAGCTGTTTTTT	CASSELAGRGDTGELFF
NA	TRBV7-6	TRBD1	TRBJ1-2	TGTGCCAGCAGCTTCGGACAGGGAAGGGGCTACACCTTC	CASSFGQGRGYTF
few	TRBV9	TRBD2	TRBJ2-2	TGTGCCAGCAGCCCCCAGGGACTAGGGGTCACCGGGGAGCTGTTTTTT	CASSPQGLGVTGELFF
NA	TRBV9	NA	TRBJ2-7	TGTGCCAGCAGCCCCGGCGGGACCACCTACGAGCAGTACTTC	CASSPGGTTYEQYF
NA	TRBV7-2	NA	TRBJ2-3	TGTGCCAGCAGCCGAGGACAGTCGGATACGCAGTATTTT	CASSRGQSDTQYF
NA	TRBV18	TRBD2	TRBJ2-7	TGTGCCAGCTCACCACCGGCTAGCGGGGGATTATACGAGCAGTACTTC	CASSPPASGGLYEQYF
NA	TRBV9	NA	TRBJ1-3	TGTGCCAGCAGCGTAGATGAGGGGGCTGGAAACACCATATATTTT	CASSVDEGAGNTIYF
NA	TRBV6-4	NA	TRBJ1-1	TGTGCCAGCAGCGAGGATCCTAGGTCTGAAGCTTTCTTT	CASSEDPRSEAFF
NA	TRBV6-6	TRBD1	TRBJ1-5	TGTGCCAGCAGCCTCGACAGGGGAGGGTCTCGACATTTT	CASSLDRGGSRHF
NA	TRBV12-5	TRBD2	TRBJ2-7	TGTGCTAGTTTGTCTAGCGGGACCTACGAGCAGTACTTC	CASLSSGTYEQYF
NA	TRBV7-8	TRBD2	TRBJ2-7	TGTGCCAGCAGCTCGGAACGGGGGGCCTACGAGCAGTACTTC	CASSSERGAYEQYF
NA	TRBV11-2	TRBD2	TRBJ2-5	TGTGCCAGCAGCTTAGCCGGGACTAGCGGGTTGGAGACCCAGTACTTC	CASSLAGTSGLETQYF
NA	TRBV7-2	TRBD2	TRBJ2-2	TGTGCCAGCAGCCCAAGACTAGCGGGGGGGGGCGGGGAGCTGTTTTTT	CASSPRLAGGGGELFF
NA	TRBV5-4	NA	TRBJ2-5	TGTGCCAGCAGCTTGGTGGGGGCCCCAGAGACCCAGTACTTC	CASSLVGAPETQYF
NA	TRBV29-1	TRBD2	TRBJ2-7	TGCAGCGTTGAAGTAGGGAGGGGAGAGCAGTACTTC	CSVEVGRGEQYF
NA	TRBV10-3	NA	TRBJ2-1	TGTGCCATCAGTGGAGGCCAGGGTAATGAGCAGTTCTTC	CAISGGQGNEQFF
NA	TRBV5-5	TRBD2	TRBJ2-7	TGTGCCAGCAGCGAAGGACTAGCGGGAGGTCTCTCCTACGAGCAGTACTTC	CASSEGLAGGLSYEQYF
once	TRBV10-3	TRBD2	TRBJ2-3	TGTGCCATCAGTGACCCGAGGGCTAGCGGAACAGATACGCAGTATTTT	CAISDPRASGTDTQYF
NA	TRBV6-1	NA	TRBJ1-5	TGTGCCAGCAGTGAATATCCTTCGCCCCAGCATTTT	CASSEYPSPQHF
once	TRBV12-2	NA	TRBJ2-1	TGTGCAAGTCGCTACGCATTAGCGGGAGCGAATGAGCAGTTCTTC	CASRYALAGANEQFF
NA	TRBV18	TRBD1	TRBJ2-6	TGTGCCAGCTCACCACTACCGGGACAGGGATCTGGGGCCAACGTCCTGACTTTC	CASSPLPGQGSGANVLTF
NA	TRBV19	NA	TRBJ1-1	TGTGCTAGTAGTCAGGCGAACACTGAAGCTTTCTTT	CASSQANTEAFF
once	TRBV5-4	NA	TRBJ1-3	TGTGCCAGCAGCCCTAGTACGGCTTTTGGAAACACCATATATTTT	CASSPSTAFGNTIYF
NA	TRBV11-1	TRBD2	TRBJ2-7	TGTGCCAGCAGCTTACCCCCGACTAGCGGGAGCTCCTACGAGCAGTACTTC	CASSLPPTSGSSYEQYF
NA	TRBV11-3	TRBD2	TRBJ2-5	TGTGCCAGCAGCTTCGGGGGGGAGACCCAGTACTTC	CASSFGGETQYF
NA	TRBV28	TRBD2	TRBJ2-3	TGTGCCAGCACGACTAGCGGGGGGACAGATACGCAGTATTTT	CASTTSGGTDTQYF
NA	TRBV28	TRBD2	TRBJ2-3	TGTGCCATAGGACTAGCGGGACCCTCAACAGATACGCAGTATTTT	CAIGLAGPSTDTQYF
NA	TRBV29-1	TRBD2	TRBJ2-1	TGCAGCGTTGGAAATAGCGGGAGAACGGGTGAGCAGTTCTTC	CSVGNSGRTGEQFF
few	TRBV5-1	TRBD1	TRBJ2-6	TGCGCCAGCAGCTTGGCCCAGGAAAAAGGTCAGGGGGCCGAAGAATCTGGGGCCAACGTCCTGACTTTC	CASSLAQEKGQGAEESGANVLTF
NA	TRBV27	NA	TRBJ1-2	TGTGCCAGCAGGGGAGAATTAAACTATGGCTACACCTTC	CASRGELNYGYTF
NA	TRBV30	TRBD2	TRBJ2-1	TGTGCCTGGTCGAGCGGGAGAGGGAATGAGCAGTTCTTC	CAWSSGRGNEQFF
NA	TRBV7-9	NA	TRBJ1-3	TGTGCCAGCAGCCGGAACACAGGGTACTCTGGAAACACCATATATTTT	CASSRNTGYSGNTIYF
NA	TRBV11-1	NA	TRBJ2-4	TGTGCCAGCAGCTTTGGGCCTGAAAACATTCAGTACTTC	CASSFGPENIQYF
NA	TRBV25-1	NA	TRBJ1-4	TGTGCCAGCAGTGAATGGGGGGGGGATGAAAAACTGTTTTTT	CASSEWGGDEKLFF
NA	TRBV30	TRBD2	TRBJ2-7	TGTGCCTGGGGTCTCTGGGCTAGCGGGAGTTTCTACGAGCAGTACTTC	CAWGLWASGSFYEQYF
NA	TRBV4-1	TRBD1	TRBJ2-1	TGCGCCAGCAGCCCACGGACAGGCCTAAACTCCTACAATGAGCAGTTCTTC	CASSPRTGLNSYNEQFF
few	TRBV7-9	NA	TRBJ2-1	TGTGCCAGCAGCTTAGGTCTAGAGGTGAATGAGCAGTTCTTC	CASSLGLEVNEQFF